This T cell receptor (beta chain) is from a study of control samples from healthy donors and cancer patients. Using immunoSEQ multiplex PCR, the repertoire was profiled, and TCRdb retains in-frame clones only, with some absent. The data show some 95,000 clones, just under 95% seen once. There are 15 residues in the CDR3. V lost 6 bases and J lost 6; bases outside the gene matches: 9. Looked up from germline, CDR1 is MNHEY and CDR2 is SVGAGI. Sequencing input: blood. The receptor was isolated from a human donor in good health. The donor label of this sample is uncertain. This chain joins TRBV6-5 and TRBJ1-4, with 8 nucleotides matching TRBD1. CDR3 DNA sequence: TGTGCCAGCAGACGCACCGACAGGGGTGATGAAAAACTGTTTTTT. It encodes CASRRTDRGDEKLFF.